The 32 T cell receptor beta chains reported below all come from one sample, sequenced in a study of response to subunit inactivated influenza vaccine. Using its own MiXCR run on the RT-PCR reads, TCRdb lists one record per CDR3 protein. The table shows around 760,000 distinct CDR3 sequences, with roughly 14% occurring only once. The starting material was PBMCs from blood, obtained around 15 days before vaccination. These receptors were taken from a man aged 45-60 years who received an inactivated influenza vaccine.

V and J are TRBV7-2 and TRBJ1-2, with D possibly TRBD1 on 5 matching bases. From germline, CDR1 is SGHTA and CDR2 FQGNSA. The CDR3 consists of 13 residues. The ends were cut back, 2 bases at V and 8 bases at J, with 12 bases in the middle. CDR3 residues: CASSLTTREGYTF. As DNA, the CDR3 is TGTGCCAGCAGCTTAACGACCAGGGAGGGCTACACCTTC.

This chain links TRBV20-1 with TRBJ2-1; 8 bases fit TRBD2. Germline V gene sequence: CDR1 DFQATT, CDR2 SNEGSKA (reference sequence). V shed 4 bases and J 0 bases; nucleotides not matched to a gene: 20. This CDR3 contains 20 residues. CDR3 protein: CSAKLASAGGPIVSYNEQFF. CDR3 sequence (DNA): TGCAGTGCTAAGCTAGCTTCTGCGGGAGGCCCCATTGTCTCCTACAATGAGCAGTTCTTC.

This clonotype was detected many times. This chain joins TRBV7-9 and TRBJ1-1; D gene ambiguous. Between the trimmed V and J ends, which lost 1 base and 0 bases, there was a span of 9 bases. Germline V gene lookup returns CDR1 SEHNR and CDR2 FQNEAQ (reference sequence). The CDR3 sequence is 15 residues long. The CDR3 loop is CASSLVGQLNTEAFF. The CDR3 DNA sequence: TGTGCCAGCAGCTTAGTTGGGCAGCTGAACACTGAAGCTTTCTTT.

This chain connects TRBV18 to TRBJ2-5; the match to TRBD2 covers 9 bases. The CDR3 totals 15 residues. Germline trimming cut 3 bases from V and 4 bases from J; bases unmatched to any gene: 6. Per germline, CDR1 KGHSH and CDR2 LQKENI. The CDR3 nucleotides read TGTGCCAGCTCACCCGTAGCGGGAGTAGGAGAGACCCAGTACTTC. It yields the protein CASSPVAGVGETQYF.

The table lists this clonotype with a few counts. This chain connects TRBV5-1 to TRBJ2-6; D is undetermined. Trimming cost V 6 bases and J 0 bases, with 13 bases left between them. The CDR3 contains 16 residues. The germline V gene has CDR1 SGHRS and CDR2 YFSETQ. For the CDR3, the DNA is TGCGCCAGCACCGACAATCCTTCCTCTGGGGCCAACGTCCTGACTTTC. Residues: CASTDNPSSGANVLTF.

The chain has TRBV7-3 and TRBJ1-1, with D perhaps TRBD1 (5 bases). Trimming removed 0 bases at V and 4 bases at J, with 15 bases between. CDR1 and CDR2 from the germline V gene are SGHTA and FQGTGA. The CDR3 has 16 residues. CDR3 in DNA: TGTGCCAGCAGCTTAACCGCAGGTGGGGCGGCCACTGAAGCTTTCTTT. This gives the protein CASSLTAGGAATEAFF.

This clonotype has only a few counts. The chain couples TRBV11-2 to TRBJ2-1, with TRBD1 identical over 8 bases. CDR3 size: 19 residues. Germline lookup yields CDR1 SGHAT and CDR2 FQNNGV. The V gene end was trimmed by 5 bases and the J gene end by 4 bases; junction bases not matched to a gene: 19. The CDR3 DNA is TGTGCCAGCAGCATCGGAGACAGGGGAAAGCGAGAAACTTACAATGAGCAGTTCTTC. Its protein product is CASSIGDRGKRETYNEQFF.

This clonotype was detected a few times. CDR3 sequence reads: CASSPPVAGGRDTQYF. The CDR3 DNA follows: TGTGCCAGCTCACCACCCGTGGCGGGAGGCAGAGATACGCAGTATTTT. The chain has TRBV18 and TRBJ2-3; the match to TRBD2 covers 8 bases. The junction had 7 bases not matched to a gene; V was cut back by 0 bases and J by 5 bases. This CDR3 has 16 amino acids. Germline V gene data show CDR1 as KGHSH and CDR2 as LQKENI.

This chain uses TRBV9 with TRBJ1-2; the D gene is possibly TRBD1 (6 bases). Germline lookup yields CDR1 SGDLS and CDR2 YYNGEE. The CDR3 extends over 15 amino acids. The V end was cut by 3 bases, the J end by 4 bases, with 16 bases between. The chain's CDR3 is CASSASLQGGYGYTF. As DNA, the CDR3 is TGTGCCAGCAGCGCCTCTCTACAGGGCGGCTATGGCTACACCTTC.

There are a few counts of this clonotype. The chain recombines TRBV6-5 with TRBJ1-5; tentatively, D is TRBD1 (5 bases). Germline loops: CDR1 MNHEY, CDR2 SVGAGI. V was shortened by 4 bases and J by 3 bases, with 10 bases between the two germline ends. The CDR3 is made up of 14 amino acids. The CDR3 DNA is TGTGCCAGCAGTTCAGGGTCATTCAATCAGCCCCAGCATTTT. Amino acids: CASSSGSFNQPQHF.

V usage is TRBV29-1 and J usage is TRBJ2-5; D gene ambiguous. This CDR3 is built from 13 residues. V lost 2 bases to trimming and J lost 5 bases, with 12 bases between them. Germline V gene sequence: CDR1 SQVTM, CDR2 ANQGSEA. This CDR3 is CSVERSFGETQYF. CDR3 DNA: TGCAGCGTTGAAAGGAGTTTCGGGGAGACCCAGTACTTC.

This clonotype has at least ten counts. CDR3 bases: TGCAGCGTTAGGGGGACAGGGTCCTCCTACAATGAGCAGTTCTTC. It yields the protein CSVRGTGSSYNEQFF. The chain joins TRBV29-1 to TRBJ2-1; 9 bases are a match to TRBD1. This CDR3 is 15 amino acids long. The germline V gene encodes CDR1 SQVTM and CDR2 ANQGSEA. V lost 5 bases and J lost 0; bases outside the gene matches: 5.

This clonotype showed up just a few times. V usage is TRBV30 and J usage is TRBJ1-2; a weak D match, TRBD1 (5 bases). Germline CDR1 and CDR2: GTSNPN and SVGIG (reference sequence). With 3 bases removed from V and 6 bases from J, the gap between germline ends came to 20 bases. The CDR3 length is 15 residues. The CDR3 coding sequence is TGTGCCTGGAGCGGAAGTTTCAGGGATCGGAATGGCTACACCTTC. It yields the protein CAWSGSFRDRNGYTF.

This clonotype occurred a few times. CDR3 protein: CSARRWDRETDTQYF. DNA for the CDR3: TGCAGTGCTAGAAGATGGGACAGGGAAACAGATACGCAGTATTTT. V and J are TRBV20-1 and TRBJ2-3, with TRBD1 matching 9 bases. The germline V gene encodes CDR1 DFQATT and CDR2 SNEGSKA (reference sequence). V dropped 2 bases and J dropped 3; count of bases not matched to a gene: 6. The length of the CDR3 is 15 residues.

V usage is TRBV15 and J usage is TRBJ2-1, with 10 bases that match TRBD2. V shed 5 bases and J 9 bases; nucleotides not matched to a gene: 10. Germline V gives CDR1 LNHNV, CDR2 YYDKDF (reference sequence). The CDR3 loop spans 15 amino acids. DNA of the CDR3: TGTGCCACCAGCGGATCCGGGACTAGCGTTAGTGAGCAGTTCTTC. Its translation: CATSGSGTSVSEQFF.

The rearrangement links TRBV20-1 to TRBJ2-5; D call uncertain. CDR1 is DFQATT, CDR2 SNEGSKA, per germline (reference sequence). Trimming removed 6 bases from V and 5 bases from J, with 10 bases in between. CDR3 size: 11 residues. The CDR3 DNA reads as TGCAGTGCCGACCAATATGAGACCCAGTACTTC. The encoded protein is CSADQYETQYF.

This clonotype was observed a handful of times. The chain uses TRBV29-1 and TRBJ2-7; a weak D match, TRBD2 (6 bases). This CDR3 is built from 14 residues. CDR1 and CDR2 from the germline V gene are SQVTM and ANQGSEA. Trimming removed 5 bases from V and 0 bases from J, with 14 bases in between. In DNA, the CDR3 is TGCAGCGTTTCGGACGGGGGTAGCTCCTACGAGCAGTACTTC. Protein sequence: CSVSDGGSSYEQYF.

In its sample, this clonotype was seen many times. The rearrangement uses TRBV5-5 and TRBJ1-1; no reliable D call. Germline lookup yields CDR1 SGHKS and CDR2 YYEKEE (reference sequence). The CDR3 sequence is 15 residues long. The germline V and J ends were trimmed by 0 bases and 1 base, with 10 bases remaining between them. CDR3 amino acids: CASSLADLGNTEAFF. In nucleotides, the CDR3 is TGTGCCAGCAGCTTGGCCGACTTGGGGAACACTGAAGCTTTCTTT.

This clonotype showed up many times. This rearrangement joins TRBV4-1 to TRBJ2-7; D might be TRBD2 (5 bases). Germline V CDR1 and CDR2: MGHRA, YSYEKL. V gave up 0 bases and J gave up 2 bases, with 14 bases separating them. The CDR3 sequence is 16 residues long. CDR3 in DNA: TGCGCCAGCAGCCAAGACGAGAGGCTAGCTGCCTACGAGCAGTACTTC. It yields the protein CASSQDERLAAYEQYF.

CDR3: CASGRIGGFYEQYF. CDR3 DNA: TGTGCCAGCGGCCGGATAGGGGGATTCTACGAGCAGTACTTC. The rearrangement uses TRBV12-3 or TRBV12-4 and TRBJ2-7; TRBD1 might be the D (6 bases). V shed 8 bases and J shed 3 bases, with 17 bases lying between them. CDR3 length: 14 amino acids.

This chain uses TRBV5-1 with TRBJ2-7; TRBD2 is a possible D gene (5 bases). Germline CDR1 and CDR2: SGHRS and YFSETQ. The CDR3 loop spans 12 amino acids. The ends were cut back, 4 bases at V and 5 bases at J, with 10 bases in the middle. The CDR3 DNA is TGCGCCAGCAGCGTGGACTTAAACGAGCAGTACTTC. Encoded protein: CASSVDLNEQYF.

This chain connects TRBV6-5 to TRBJ2-1; 8 bases are a match to TRBD2. V trimming: 2 bases; J trimming: 12 bases; junction bases outside the gene matches: 15. Germline values: CDR1 MNHEY, CDR2 SVGAGI. The CDR3 sequence is 16 residues long. CDR3 amino acids: CASSYPSGAGSGGQFF. CDR3 nucleotide sequence: TGTGCCAGCAGTTACCCCTCGGGTGCCGGGAGCGGGGGGCAGTTCTTC.

This clonotype was counted many times. The chain is built from TRBV14 and TRBJ2-2, with 9 bases identical to TRBD2. CDR1 is SGHDN, CDR2 FVKESK, per germline. The CDR3 contains 16 residues. Trimming at V came to 1 base and at J to 6 bases, leaving 6 bases not matched to a gene. The chain's CDR3 is CASSQAGLAVAGELFF. The CDR3 bases are TGTGCCAGCAGCCAAGCGGGACTAGCCGTGGCCGGGGAGCTGTTTTTT.

The chain joins TRBV4-3 to TRBJ2-1; D is undetermined. This CDR3 spans 16 amino acids. Germline CDR1 LGHNA, CDR2 YSLEER. V was pared by 4 bases and J by 4 bases, with 17 bases between. CDR3 region: CASSRVRNVGYNEQFF. The CDR3 bases are TGCGCCAGCAGCCGAGTGAGGAACGTGGGATACAATGAGCAGTTCTTC.

CDR3: CSARVQYQETQYF. Here the CDR3 DNA reads TGCAGTGCTAGAGTACAGTACCAAGAGACCCAGTACTTC. The V call is TRBV20-1, the J call TRBJ2-5; D unresolved. CDR1 is DFQATT and CDR2 is SNEGSKA in the germline V gene (reference sequence). The CDR3 contains 13 residues. Trimming took 1 base from V and 0 from J, leaving 6 bases between them.

The genes are TRBV28 and TRBJ1-2; 7 positions match TRBD1. In germline, CDR1 is MDHEN, CDR2 SYDVKM. This CDR3 region has 15 residues. Trimming at V came to 4 bases and at J to 5 bases, leaving 10 bases not matched to a gene. CDR3 in DNA: TGTGCCAGCAGTTCTATCCTCCGGACAGGTTATGGCTACACCTTC. Protein: CASSSILRTGYGYTF.

V gene TRBV9 combines with J gene TRBJ1-2, with D tentatively TRBD1 (5 bases). Germline V gene sequence: CDR1 SGDLS, CDR2 YYNGEE. The CDR3 is made up of 12 amino acids. With 3 bases removed from V and 7 bases from J, the gap between germline ends came to 10 bases. Written as DNA, the CDR3 is TGTGCCAGCAGCGCCCAACAGGTTGGCTACACCTTC. This codes for CASSAQQVGYTF. The entire variable domain, with the rest obtained from reference TRBV9 and TRBJ1-2, is as follows: DSGVTQTPKHLITATGQRVTLRCSPRSGDLSVYWYQQSLDQGLQFLIQYYNGEERAKGNILERFSAQQFPDLHSELNLSSLELGDSALYFCASSAQQVGYTFGSGTRLTVV.

This chain connects TRBV10-3 to TRBJ2-2; 7 positions agree with TRBD1. CDR1 and CDR2 (germline): ENHRY, SYGVKD. CDR3 length: 18 residues. Trimming removed 0 bases from V and 0 bases from J; junction bases left unmatched: 7. DNA for the CDR3: TGTGCCATCAGTGAGTCTGGGATGACAGGGACGAACACCGGGGAGCTGTTTTTT. It codes for CAISESGMTGTNTGELFF.

A word on this clonotype: A much more abundant neighbour one base away suggests this may be a read error. Because the CDR3 is missing its conserved closing phenylalanine or tryptophan, this is likely a read error. The chain combines TRBV29-1 with TRBJ2-1; perhaps TRBD2 as D (5 bases). The length of the CDR3 is 14 residues. In germline, CDR1 is SQVTM, CDR2 ANQGSEA. Trimming removed 2 bases at V and 5 bases at J, with 13 bases between. CDR3 region: CSVEWRAKNNEQFL. The CDR3 DNA reads TGCAGCGTTGAATGGCGGGCTAAAAACAATGAGCAGTTCTTA.

The table lists this clonotype with a few counts. The chain joins TRBV3-1 to TRBJ2-3; no clear D. The CDR3 loop spans 12 amino acids. CDR1 is LGHDT and CDR2 is YNNKEL in the germline V gene (reference sequence). V was clipped by 5 bases and J by 8 bases, with 11 bases between them. This CDR3 reads CASSERVGTQYF. CDR3 nucleotide sequence: TGTGCCAGCAGCGAAAGGGTTGGTACGCAGTATTTT.

This sequence joins TRBV11-2 and TRBJ1-1, with no clear D. Germline CDR1 and CDR2: SGHAT and FQNNGV. This CDR3 spans 13 amino acids. V lost 5 bases and J lost 4, with 11 bases in between. CDR3 bases: TGTGCCAGCAGCCTTTTTAACCCCACTGAAGCTTTCTTT. Its translation is CASSLFNPTEAFF.

The V call is TRBV4-3, the J call TRBJ2-1; D is undetermined. There are 13 residues in the CDR3. Germline V gene sequence: CDR1 LGHNA, CDR2 YSLEER. The germline V and J ends were trimmed by 0 bases and 9 bases, with 9 bases remaining between them. CDR3 DNA sequence: TGCGCCAGCAGCCAAGATCGATGGGGTGAGCAGTTCTTC. It encodes CASSQDRWGEQFF.